The 25 T cell receptor beta chains reported below all come from one sample, sequenced in a study of T cell responses to AZD1222 COVID-19 vaccine. Clones were sequenced by immunoSEQ multiplex PCR, and TCRdb holds only the in-frame ones, with some missing. The sample comprises 100,000 to 150,000 clones, roughly 90% of which are singletons, and approximately 1.6% rests with the top ten. Sequences were derived from peripheral blood, sampled on day 0 of AZD1222 vaccination. Receptors originate from an adult in good health.

The chain combines TRBV28 with TRBJ1-1; tentative D call: TRBD1 (5 bases). Germline CDR1 and CDR2: MDHEN and SYDVKM. The CDR3 runs to 14 residues. V was shortened by 2 bases and J by 4 bases, with 11 bases between the two germline ends. The DNA of the CDR3 is TGTGCCAGCAGTTTACTGGGGCGGTTCACTGAAGCTTTCTTT. Translating gives CASSLLGRFTEAFF.

The CDR3 protein is CASSQVEGNGYTF. The CDR3, as DNA: TGTGCCAGCAGCCAAGTTGAGGGAAATGGCTACACCTTC. The V call is TRBV3-1 (or the pseudogene TRBV3-2), the J call TRBJ1-2; D is ambiguous. The CDR3 extends over 13 amino acids. Trimming removed 1 base at V and 6 bases at J, with 9 bases between. Per the germline V gene, CDR1 is LGHDT and CDR2 is YNNKEL (reference sequence).

The chain uses TRBV24-1 and TRBJ1-1; D remains unclear. The CDR3 is 15 amino acids. Germline values: CDR1 KGHDR, CDR2 SFDVKD. Trimming removed 3 bases from V and 3 bases from J, with 13 bases in between. The DNA of the CDR3 is TGTGCCACCAGTGATGCGTCGGGATCCTACACTGAAGCTTTCTTT. Its protein is CATSDASGSYTEAFF.

The chain is built from TRBV15 and TRBJ1-5; a possible D gene is TRBD1 (5 bases). Germline CDR1 LNHNV, CDR2 YYDKDF (reference sequence). This CDR3 has 16 residues. Between the trimmed V and J ends, which lost 0 bases and 5 bases, there was a span of 14 bases. DNA for the CDR3: TGTGCCACCAGCAGAGATGGGCGACAGATTCATCAGCCCCAGCATTTT. Protein sequence: CATSRDGRQIHQPQHF.

The J gene is TRBJ2-1, the V gene TRBV7-8, with a weak D call TRBD2 (6 bases). This CDR3 region has 16 residues. V was cut by 5 bases and J by 3 bases, with 17 bases left in between. Germline CDR1 reads SGHVS; CDR2 reads FQNEAQ. CDR3 sequence: CASSRSREQIYNEQFF. CDR3 nucleotide sequence: TGTGCCAGCAGCCGGAGCCGGGAGCAGATCTACAATGAGCAGTTCTTC.

The chain carries TRBV6-4 and TRBJ1-2; TRBD1 aligns across 7 bases. The V gene end was trimmed by 4 bases and the J gene end by 2 bases; junction bases not matched to a gene: 4. CDR3 length equals 14 residues. CDR1 MRHNA and CDR2 SNTAGT come from the germline V gene. CDR3 nucleotide sequence: TGTGCCAGCAGTGCTGACAGGGCGAACTATGGCTACACCTTC. Translation gives CASSADRANYGYTF.

The chain employs TRBV19 and TRBJ2-7; 7 bases are shared with TRBD1. Germline-derived CDR1 and CDR2 are LNHDA and SQIVND (reference sequence). Losses at the gene ends were 3 bases for V and 5 bases for J; bases not matched to a gene: 7. The CDR3 has 14 amino acids. In nucleotides, the CDR3 is TGTGCCAGTAGTATCCCGGGACAGAGCGACGAGCAGTACTTC. Translating it yields CASSIPGQSDEQYF.

CDR3 loop: CASSFPEDTEAFF. CDR3 nucleotide sequence: TGCGCCAGCAGCTTCCCAGAGGACACTGAAGCTTTCTTT. This chain connects TRBV5-1 to TRBJ1-1; no firm D call. Germline assignment: CDR1 SGHRS and CDR2 YFSETQ. Trimming took 2 bases from V and 3 from J, leaving 8 bases between them. This CDR3 has 13 residues.

This clone was counted only a few times. The gene calls are TRBV4-3 and TRBJ2-6, with 7 positions matching TRBD1. CDR3 length equals 17 residues. With V trimmed by 1 base and J by 0 bases, 3 bases remained unmatched. The germline V gene encodes CDR1 LGHNA and CDR2 YSLEER. DNA for the CDR3: TGCGCCAGCAGCCAAGGGGACAGTTCCTCTGGGGCCAACGTCCTGACTTTC. Encoded protein: CASSQGDSSSGANVLTF.

The CDR3, as DNA: TGTGCCAGCAGCGTGGGGACAGAGTCGTATGGCTACACCTTC. Its translation is CASSVGTESYGYTF. The rearrangement joins TRBV9 to TRBJ1-2; 7 bases are shared with TRBD1. The CDR3 covers 14 residues. Germline V gene data show CDR1 as SGDLS and CDR2 as YYNGEE. The V and J ends lost 2 bases and 5 bases, in that order; junction bases with no gene match: 6.

The chain is built from TRBV2 and TRBJ2-5; perhaps TRBD1 as D (7 bases). The CDR3 consists of 14 residues. The germline V and J ends were trimmed by 3 bases and 5 bases, with 13 bases remaining between them. CDR1 and CDR2 from the germline V gene are SNHLY and FYNNEI. CDR3 DNA: TGTGCCAGCAGTGAGGAGGGGGCCCAGGAGACCCAGTACTTC. Translated, it gives CASSEEGAQETQYF.

DNA of the CDR3: TGCGCCAGCAGTGAGTCCGTGGGCGGGGGTACGTGCGAGCAGTACTTC. Translating gives CASSESVGGGTCEQYF. The chain carries TRBV10-1 and TRBJ2-7, with 7 bases aligning to TRBD2. CDR3 length: 16 residues. V dropped 0 bases and J dropped 6; count of bases not matched to a gene: 11. The germline gives CDR1 WNHNN, CDR2 SYGVQD (reference sequence).

This clone was observed a single time. The chain recombines TRBV14 with TRBJ2-2; a possible D gene is TRBD2 (6 bases). V lost 4 bases to trimming and J lost 7 bases, with 19 bases between them. Germline values: CDR1 SGHDN, CDR2 FVKESK. The CDR3 spans 16 residues. This CDR3 reads CASSRRVAGSDGELFF. In DNA, the CDR3 is TGTGCCAGCAGCCGACGTGTCGCGGGGTCGGACGGGGAGCTGTTTTTT.

The chain combines TRBV19 with TRBJ2-6; D unclear. This CDR3 is 16 amino acids long. The germline V gene encodes CDR1 LNHDA and CDR2 SQIVND (reference sequence). The V end was cut by 8 bases, the J end by 0 bases, with 14 bases between. As DNA, the CDR3 is TGTGCCAGTGCCGATGGTGGCACCTCTGGGGCCAACGTCCTGACTTTC. It codes for CASADGGTSGANVLTF.

This chain joins TRBV11-3 and TRBJ2-5, with 10 bases that match TRBD2. The V gene end was trimmed by 1 base and the J gene end by 2 bases; junction bases not matched to a gene: 1. The length of the CDR3 is 15 residues. Germline V gene lookup returns CDR1 SGHNT and CDR2 YENEEA. The CDR3 region has the DNA TGTGCCAGCAGCTTAGGGACTAGCGGACAAGAGACCCAGTACTTC. The encoded protein is CASSLGTSGQETQYF.

V usage is TRBV28 and J usage is TRBJ1-6, with D possibly matching TRBD1 (5 bases). Between the trimmed V and J ends, which lost 6 bases and 7 bases, there was a span of 16 bases. CDR1 is MDHEN and CDR2 is SYDVKM in the germline V gene. This CDR3 is built from 15 residues. CDR3 in amino acids: CASSSLVGGNSPLHF. DNA of the CDR3: TGTGCCAGCAGCTCTTTAGTTGGGGGGAATTCACCCCTCCACTTT.

The V gene is TRBV28, the J gene TRBJ2-1, with TRBD2 matching 9 bases. The V and J ends lost 8 bases and 4 bases, in that order; junction bases with no gene match: 6. Germline values: CDR1 MDHEN, CDR2 SYDVKM. This CDR3 has 14 residues. CDR3 bases: TGTGCCAGCGATCCTAGCGGGAAATACAATGAGCAGTTCTTC. This gives the protein CASDPSGKYNEQFF.

V usage is TRBV7-9 and J usage is TRBJ1-5; a possible D gene is TRBD1 (5 bases). From germline, CDR1 is SEHNR and CDR2 FQNEAQ (reference sequence). The CDR3 runs to 14 residues. Trimming took 4 bases from V and 6 from J, leaving 13 bases between them. DNA for the CDR3: TGTGCCAGCAGCTATGAGGGGTATGCTCAGCCCCAGCATTTT. This encodes CASSYEGYAQPQHF.

V usage is TRBV14 and J usage is TRBJ2-7, with D perhaps TRBD1 (6 bases). This CDR3 is built from 17 residues. Germline V CDR1 and CDR2: SGHDN, FVKESK. V lost 1 base to trimming and J lost 2 bases, with 18 bases between them. The CDR3 protein is CASSQVWGHSLTYEQYF. CDR3 nucleotide sequence: TGTGCCAGCAGCCAAGTTTGGGGGCATTCCCTCACCTACGAGCAGTACTTC.

This clone has a single count. The CDR3 loop reads CASSGDTSYEQYF. The CDR3 region has the DNA TGTGCCAGCAGTGGGGACACCTCCTACGAGCAGTACTTC. The rearrangement links TRBV6-2 or TRBV6-3 to TRBJ2-7; D might be TRBD1 (6 bases). The CDR3 has 13 residues. Germline V lookup: CDR1 MNHEY, CDR2 SVGEGT. The V end lost 5 bases, the J end lost 0 bases, and 8 bases lay between the germline ends.

This chain joins TRBV28 and TRBJ2-1, with TRBD2 matching over 7 bases. V lost 7 bases to trimming and J lost 9 bases; unmatched junction nucleotides: 15. This CDR3 is 15 amino acids long. Germline CDR1 reads MDHEN; CDR2 reads SYDVKM. CDR3 coding DNA: TGTGCCAGCACCTCCGGGGCGGGAGACCTCGCTGAGCAGTTCTTC. Protein: CASTSGAGDLAEQFF.

The chain has TRBV9 and TRBJ2-7; 7 bases fit TRBD1. The CDR3 covers 13 residues. Trimming took 3 bases from V and 5 from J; bases not matched to a gene: 5. CDR1 and CDR2 (germline): SGDLS, YYNGEE. The CDR3 sequence: CASSALDRDEQYF. The CDR3, as DNA: TGTGCCAGCAGCGCCCTAGACAGGGACGAGCAGTACTTC. The entire variable domain, with the rest obtained from reference TRBV9 and TRBJ2-7, is as follows: DSGVTQTPKHLITATGQRVTLRCSPRSGDLSVYWYQQSLDQGLQFLIQYYNGEERAKGNILERFSAQQFPDLHSELNLSSLELGDSALYFCASSALDRDEQYFGPGTRLTVT.

This clone has a handful of counts. The chain uses TRBV25-1 and TRBJ1-6, with D hard to call. Germline CDR1 and CDR2: MGHDK and SYGVNS. The CDR3 is 17 amino acids. V was cut by 1 base and J by 7 bases, with 17 bases left in between. The CDR3 here is CASSESQGLNENSPLHF. As DNA, the CDR3 is TGTGCCAGCAGTGAATCCCAAGGGCTGAATGAGAATTCACCCCTCCACTTT.

V gene TRBV6-5 combines with J gene TRBJ2-3, with 7 positions matching TRBD1. The CDR3 has 13 residues. Germline V CDR1 and CDR2: MNHEY, SVGAGI. V lost 7 bases to trimming and J lost 6 bases; unmatched junction nucleotides: 7. The CDR3 reads CASTTRGQDTQYF. CDR3 nucleotides: TGTGCCAGCACCACTAGGGGACAGGATACGCAGTATTTT.

The chain links TRBV12-3 or TRBV12-4 to TRBJ1-2, with D possibly matching TRBD1 (6 bases). Trimming took off 1 base at V and 6 bases at J, with 9 bases between the two ends. This CDR3 comprises 13 residues. The CDR3 nucleotides are TGTGCCAGCAGTTTAGAAGAGGGGGATGGCTACACCTTC. This sequence encodes CASSLEEGDGYTF.